The clone carrying this T cell receptor (beta chain) was seen just once. No antigen is known for it. The method was immunoSEQ multiplex PCR; TCRdb's version includes in-frame clones alone and lacks a portion of them. The sample has 130,000 or so clones, 70% to 90% seen once. This record belongs to a study of cytomegalovirus exposure and HLA in healthy donors. Study outcomes and limitations: According to a subsequent analysis, TCR clusters identified in the first cohort showed a tendency to co-occur across the 120 or so validation repertoires.

Donors were drawn from the roughly 110-subject validation cohort, separate from the approximately 670-subject first cohort. The V gene lost 3 bases and the J gene lost 6 bases, with 10 bases spanning the gap. The germline V gene encodes CDR1 SGHRS and CDR2 YFSETQ. This CDR3 has 13 amino acids. This sequence joins TRBV5-1 and TRBJ1-5, with D possibly TRBD1 on 5 matching bases. Sample: PBMCs. The source of this sequence is a woman younger than 45 in good health and CMV-seropositive. The CDR3 loop reads CASSSRVGQPQHF. Here the CDR3 DNA reads TGCGCCAGCAGCTCCAGGGTCGGTCAGCCCCAGCATTTT.